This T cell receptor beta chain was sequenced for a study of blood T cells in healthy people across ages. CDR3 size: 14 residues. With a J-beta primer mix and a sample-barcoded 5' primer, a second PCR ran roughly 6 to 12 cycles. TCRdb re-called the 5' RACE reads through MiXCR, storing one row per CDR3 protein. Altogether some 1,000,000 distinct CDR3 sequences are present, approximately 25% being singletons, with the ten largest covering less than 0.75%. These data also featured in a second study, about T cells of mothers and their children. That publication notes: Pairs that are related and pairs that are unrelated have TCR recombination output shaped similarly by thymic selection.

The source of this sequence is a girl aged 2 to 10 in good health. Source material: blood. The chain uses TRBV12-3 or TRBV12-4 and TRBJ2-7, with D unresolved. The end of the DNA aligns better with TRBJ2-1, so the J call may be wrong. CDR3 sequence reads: CASSSQLISNEQFF. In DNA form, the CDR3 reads TGTGCCAGCAGTTCCCAACTGATAAGCAATGAGCAGTTCTTC.